This TCR beta chain was sequenced for a study of control samples from healthy donors and cancer patients. Generated by immunoSEQ multiplex PCR, the TCRdb table keeps only in-frame clones and is missing some. The sample has around 59,000 clones; under 95% are singletons. Germline CDR1 and CDR2: SNHLY and FYNNEI. The CDR3 is made up of 14 amino acids. V lost 4 bases and J 1 base, leaving 7 bases between the germline ends. This sequence was found in a middle-aged man with colorectal cancer. The rearrangement links TRBV2 to TRBJ2-2; D call uncertain. The sample was PBMCs. CDR3 in DNA: TGTGCCAGCAGTGTGAGAGGGAACACCGGGGAGCTGTTTTTT. Translation: CASSVRGNTGELFF.